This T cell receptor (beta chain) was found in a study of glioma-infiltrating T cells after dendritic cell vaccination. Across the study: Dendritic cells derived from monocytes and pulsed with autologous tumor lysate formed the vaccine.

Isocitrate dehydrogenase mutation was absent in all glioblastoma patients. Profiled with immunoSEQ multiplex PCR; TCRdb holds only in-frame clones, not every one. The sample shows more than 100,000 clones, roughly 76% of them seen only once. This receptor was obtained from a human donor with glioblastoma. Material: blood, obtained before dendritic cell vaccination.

CDR3 region: CASSLDAGAPNTGELFF. In DNA form, the CDR3 reads TGCGCCAGCAGCTTGGACGCGGGGGCCCCGAACACCGGGGAGCTGTTTTTT. The genes are TRBV5-1 and TRBJ2-2, with TRBD2 as a possible D gene (7 bases). V lost 0 bases and J lost 0, with 12 bases in between. Germline-derived CDR1 and CDR2 are SGHRS and YFSETQ. The CDR3 runs to 17 residues.